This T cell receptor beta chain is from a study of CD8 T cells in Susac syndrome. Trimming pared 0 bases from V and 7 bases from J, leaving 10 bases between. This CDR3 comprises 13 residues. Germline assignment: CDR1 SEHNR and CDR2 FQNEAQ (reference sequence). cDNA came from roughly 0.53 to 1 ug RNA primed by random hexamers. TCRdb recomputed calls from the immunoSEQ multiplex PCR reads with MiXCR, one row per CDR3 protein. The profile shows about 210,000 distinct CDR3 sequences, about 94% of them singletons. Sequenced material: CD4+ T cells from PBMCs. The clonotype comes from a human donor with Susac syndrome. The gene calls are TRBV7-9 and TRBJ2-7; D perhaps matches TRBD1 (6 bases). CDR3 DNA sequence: TGTGCCAGCAGCTTAGCGCTTAGGGGGGAGCAGTACTTC. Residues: CASSLALRGEQYF.